The entry that follows covers one T cell receptor beta chain sequence. Its antigen is unidentified. The libraries of TRB cDNA were constructed through 5' RACE using UMI labels. TCRdb re-analyzed the 5' RACE reads; it lists each CDR3 protein once, without DNA. Its listing shows fewer than 65,000 distinct CDR3 sequences. CDR3 size: 18 residues. Per germline, CDR1 SEHNR and CDR2 FQNEAQ (reference sequence). This specimen comes from a study of CXCR3-negative and CXCR3-positive naive CD8 T cells. Study-level points and caveats: Researchers report that CXCR3-positive naive cells carry more hydrophobic TRB CDR3s than CXCR3-negative naive cells.

The TCR was taken from a human donor in good health. Some clones in this sample may be carry-over from other donors' samples. The specimen was naive CXCR3+ CD8+ T cells from blood. Subset indicated: CD45RO-CCR7+CD27+CD95- naive CD8+ T cells expressing CXCR3 (TNR3+). This rearrangement joins TRBV7-9 to TRBJ2-2; TCRdb's D gene call, TRBD1, goes unchecked for lack of DNA. The CDR3 reads CASSTHDAGHMNTGELFF.